A selection of T cell receptor beta chains follows, all from one sample in a study of cytomegalovirus exposure and HLA in healthy donors. Profiled with immunoSEQ multiplex PCR; TCRdb holds only in-frame clones, not every one. Here the sample spans 150,000 to 200,000 clones, 62% being singletons. Sequenced sample: PBMCs. These receptors originate from a man aged 35-49 years in good health and CMV-seronegative. Both conserved end residues are part of each CDR3. A D gene is named only where the DNA matches it firmly. For some rows the clone size is stated as once, few or many, or as a class when expanded; others skip it.

>-|TRBV6-7|TRBJ1-5|TRBD1
TGTGCCAGCAGTACCGACAGGGGGCGCGACGACAATCAGCCCCAGCATTTT
CASSTDRGRDDNQPQHF
>-|TRBV29-1|TRBJ2-1|TRBD1
TGCAGCGTTTCCCCGGGACAGGGGAGATTTTACAATGGGCAGTTCTTC
CSVSPGQGRFYNGQFF
>-|TRBV7-2|TRBJ1-4|-
TGTGCCAGCAGCTTAGTGTTGACAGACTTTAATGAAAAACTGTTTTTT
CASSLVLTDFNEKLFF
>-|TRBV13|TRBJ2-3|TRBD2
TGTGCCAGCAGCTTAGGCCTAGCGGGAGGAAGTTGGAGCACAGATACGCAGTATTTT
CASSLGLAGGSWSTDTQYF
>-|TRBV4-1|TRBJ2-3|-
TGCGCCAGCAGCCTCGAAGGGGGGGCCCTCGACGGAGATACGCAGTATTTT
CASSLEGGALDGDTQYF
>-|TRBV2|TRBJ1-1|-
TGTGCCAGCAGTCGGACAGAGAACACTGAAGCTTTCTTT
CASSRTENTEAFF
>large|TRBV19|TRBJ1-1|-
TGTGCCAGTAGAGGAAAGCGCCCCATGAACACTGAAGCTTTCTTT
CASRGKRPMNTEAFF
>few|TRBV7-2|TRBJ2-5|TRBD2
TGTGCCAGCAGCTGGGCTAGCGGGAGCAGTATTGAGACCCAGTACTTC
CASSWASGSSIETQYF
>-|TRBV7-2|TRBJ2-1|-
TGTGCCAGCAGCTTAGCGGTGGGCCAGCAGTTCTTC
CASSLAVGQQFF
>-|TRBV28|TRBJ2-3|-
TGTGCCAGCAGTTTTCCAGGGTACGTGCCAGGTACGCAGTATTTT
CASSFPGYVPGTQYF
>-|TRBV27|TRBJ2-7|TRBD1
TGTGCCAGCAGTCTCCGGGACAGGGGACGATCAAGCTCCTACGAGCAGTACTTC
CASSLRDRGRSSSYEQYF
>-|TRBV27|TRBJ2-3|TRBD2
TGTGCCAGCAGGTCTAGCGGGGGAAGAGATACGCAGTATTTT
CASRSSGGRDTQYF
>-|TRBV19|TRBJ1-2|-
TGTGCCAGTAGATCAGCTACAGGGCCCGGCTACACCTTC
CASRSATGPGYTF
>-|TRBV19|TRBJ1-1|-
TGTGCCAGTAGTGCTCGACAACCCACTGAAGCTTTCTTT
CASSARQPTEAFF
>-|TRBV9|TRBJ2-7|-
TGTGCCAGCAGCGTAGCGGGGCGGGATGGCTCCGAGCAGTACTTC
CASSVAGRDGSEQYF
>few|TRBV28|TRBJ2-5|-
TGTGCCAGCGCAGGGGTACTCGAGACCCAGTACTTC
CASAGVLETQYF
>-|TRBV19|TRBJ1-1|-
TGTGCCAGTAGTCCCATTGGGAGCAGATCGAACACTGAAGCTTTCTTT
CASSPIGSRSNTEAFF
>few|TRBV6-1|TRBJ2-1|TRBD2
TGTGCCAGCAGTAACCCTAGCGGGGGCCTAGGTGAGCAGTTCTTC
CASSNPSGGLGEQFF
>-|TRBV5-4|TRBJ2-7|TRBD2
TGTGCCAGCAGCTTGGTTGGCACTAGCGCGTATTACTTC
CASSLVGTSAYYF
>few|TRBV6-1|TRBJ1-4|-
TGTGCCAGCAGTGAAGTTAAGGGGCTAGAAGAAAAACTGTTTTTT
CASSEVKGLEEKLFF
>-|TRBV6-5|TRBJ1-4|-
TGTGCCAGCAGTCCCGGGGGGGGATTTGAAAAACTGTTTTTT
CASSPGGGFEKLFF
>-|TRBV4-1|TRBJ1-2|-
TGCGCCAGCAGCCAAGATCAGACTTCCCTCTATGGCTACACCTTC
CASSQDQTSLYGYTF
>-|TRBV6-6|TRBJ2-2|-
TGTGCCAGCAGTTACTCCCAGAACACCGGGGAGCTGTTTTTT
CASSYSQNTGELFF
>few|TRBV18|TRBJ2-7|-
TGTGCCAGCTCGCTCATTGCGGAGAGTACCTACGAGCAGTACTTC
CASSLIAESTYEQYF
>few|TRBV29-1|TRBJ2-5|-
TGCAGCGTTGTAGCGGCTGGGGGGAGAGGACAGACCCAGTACTTC
CSVVAAGGRGQTQYF
>few|TRBV7-9|TRBJ1-4|TRBD1
TGTGCCAGTTCGGGGACAGGGAATGAAAAACTGTTTTTT
CASSGTGNEKLFF
>-|TRBV6-1|TRBJ2-3|TRBD2
TGTGCCAGCAGTGAAACTAGCGGGGGCACAGATACGCAGTATTTT
CASSETSGGTDTQYF
>once|TRBV5-8|TRBJ2-3|TRBD1
TGTGCCAGCAGCCCGTACCGGGACAGGGGCTCCGATACGCAGTATTTT
CASSPYRDRGSDTQYF
>-|TRBV5-1|TRBJ2-3|TRBD2
TGCGCCAGCAGCTTGGTACTAGCGGGAAGCACAGATACGCAGTATTTT
CASSLVLAGSTDTQYF